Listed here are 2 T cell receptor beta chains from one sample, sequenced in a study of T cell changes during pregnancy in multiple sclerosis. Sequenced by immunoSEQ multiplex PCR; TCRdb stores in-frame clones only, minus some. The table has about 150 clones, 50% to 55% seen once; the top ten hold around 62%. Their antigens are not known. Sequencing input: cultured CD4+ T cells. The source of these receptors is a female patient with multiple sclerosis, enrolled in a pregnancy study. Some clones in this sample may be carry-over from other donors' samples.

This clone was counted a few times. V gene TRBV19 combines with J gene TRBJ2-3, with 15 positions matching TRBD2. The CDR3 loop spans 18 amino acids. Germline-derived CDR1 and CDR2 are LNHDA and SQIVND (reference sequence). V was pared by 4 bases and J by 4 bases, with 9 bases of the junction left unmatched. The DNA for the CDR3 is TGTGCCAGTAGTACCCCGGGACTAGCGGGAGGATGGGCAGATACGCAGTATTTT. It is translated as CASSTPGLAGGWADTQYF.

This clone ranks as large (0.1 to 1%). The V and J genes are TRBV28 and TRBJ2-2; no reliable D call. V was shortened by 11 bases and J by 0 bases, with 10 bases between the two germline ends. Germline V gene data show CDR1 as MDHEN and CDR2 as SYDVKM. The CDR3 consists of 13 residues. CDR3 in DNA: TGTGCCCGCCCCCCATCGAACACCGGGGAGCTGTTTTTT. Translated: CARPPSNTGELFF.